Below, one TCR beta chain is given with its context. Its antigen is still unknown. This CDR3 spans 14 amino acids. V dropped 2 bases and J dropped 3 bases, with 9 bases sitting between them. Germline assignment: CDR1 SGHTA and CDR2 FQGTGA. Using a J-beta primer mix together with a sample-barcoded 5' primer, a second PCR was run for 7 to 11 cycles. TCRdb reprocessed the 5' RACE reads via MiXCR and lists one record per CDR3 protein. Found here are 1.5 million to 2 million distinct CDR3 sequences, about 39% of them singletons; the top ten hold under 30%. The data stem from a study of blood T cells in healthy people across ages. Notes on the study in general: Measured against age, TCR beta diversity per million T cells decreased in a roughly linear manner. Reliance upon unsorted PBMCs precluded definitive naive versus antigen-experienced comparison.

Donors were healthy Caucasian individuals from Russia aged about 6 to 90. The sequencing input was blood. This TCR was sampled from a human donor in good health. This chain connects TRBV7-3 to TRBJ2-3; D call uncertain. The CDR3 DNA reads TGTGCCAGCAGCTTATGGGGTCGTACAGATACGCAGTATTTT. Its protein is CASSLWGRTDTQYF.